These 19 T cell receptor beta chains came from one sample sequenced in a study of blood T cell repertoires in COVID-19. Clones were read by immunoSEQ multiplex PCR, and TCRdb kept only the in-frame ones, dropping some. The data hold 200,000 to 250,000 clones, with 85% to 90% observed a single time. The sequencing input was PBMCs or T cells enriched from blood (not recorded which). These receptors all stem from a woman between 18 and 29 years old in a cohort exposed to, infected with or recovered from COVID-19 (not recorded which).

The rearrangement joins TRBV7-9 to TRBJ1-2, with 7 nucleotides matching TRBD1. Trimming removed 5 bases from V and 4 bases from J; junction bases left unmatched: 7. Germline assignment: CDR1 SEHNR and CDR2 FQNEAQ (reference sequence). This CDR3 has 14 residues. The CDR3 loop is CASSHGTAAYGYTF. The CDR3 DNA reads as TGTGCCAGCAGCCACGGGACAGCAGCCTATGGCTACACCTTC.

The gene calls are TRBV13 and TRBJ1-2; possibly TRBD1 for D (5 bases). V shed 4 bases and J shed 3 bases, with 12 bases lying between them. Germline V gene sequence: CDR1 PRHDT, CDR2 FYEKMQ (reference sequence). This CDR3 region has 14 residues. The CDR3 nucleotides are TGTGCCAGCAGCTATCCGGGGGGAGACTATGGCTACACCTTC. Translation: CASSYPGGDYGYTF.

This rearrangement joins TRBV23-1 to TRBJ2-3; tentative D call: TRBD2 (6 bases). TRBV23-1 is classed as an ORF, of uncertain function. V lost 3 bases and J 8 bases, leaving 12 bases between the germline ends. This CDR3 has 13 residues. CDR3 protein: CASSQGLGVTQYF. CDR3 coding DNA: TGCGCCAGCAGTCAGGGACTCGGTGTTACGCAGTATTTT.

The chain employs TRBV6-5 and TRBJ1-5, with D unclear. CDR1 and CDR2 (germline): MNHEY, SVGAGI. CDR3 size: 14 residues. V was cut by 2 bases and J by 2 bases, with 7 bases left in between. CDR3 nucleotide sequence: TGTGCCAGCAGTTACCGGGTTGGCAATCAGCCCCAGCATTTT. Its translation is CASSYRVGNQPQHF.

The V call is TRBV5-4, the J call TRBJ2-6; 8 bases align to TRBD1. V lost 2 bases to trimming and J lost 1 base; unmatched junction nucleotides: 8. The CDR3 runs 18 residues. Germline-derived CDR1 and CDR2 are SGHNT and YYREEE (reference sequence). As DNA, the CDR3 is TGTGCCAGCAGCTTTCCCAGGGGGCGGTCTTCTGGGGCCAACGTCCTGACTTTC. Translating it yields CASSFPRGRSSGANVLTF.

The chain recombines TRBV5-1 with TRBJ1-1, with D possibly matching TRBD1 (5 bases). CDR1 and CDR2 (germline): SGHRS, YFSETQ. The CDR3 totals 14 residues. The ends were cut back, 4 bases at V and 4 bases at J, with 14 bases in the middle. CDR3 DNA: TGCGCCAGCAGCATTAGCCAGGGAAGCACTGAAGCTTTCTTT. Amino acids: CASSISQGSTEAFF.

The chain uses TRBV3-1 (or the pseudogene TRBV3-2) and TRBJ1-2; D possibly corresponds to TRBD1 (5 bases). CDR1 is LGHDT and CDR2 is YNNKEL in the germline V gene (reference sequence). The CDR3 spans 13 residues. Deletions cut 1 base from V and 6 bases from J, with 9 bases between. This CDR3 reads CASSQVGGDGYTF. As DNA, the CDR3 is TGTGCCAGCAGCCAAGTGGGGGGAGATGGCTACACCTTC.

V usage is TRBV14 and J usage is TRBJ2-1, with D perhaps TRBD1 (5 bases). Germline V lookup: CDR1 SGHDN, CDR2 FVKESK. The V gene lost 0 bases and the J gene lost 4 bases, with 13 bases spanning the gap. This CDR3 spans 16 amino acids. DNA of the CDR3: TGTGCCAGCAGCCAAGATAGGGGCTCACCTTACAATGAGCAGTTCTTC. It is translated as CASSQDRGSPYNEQFF.

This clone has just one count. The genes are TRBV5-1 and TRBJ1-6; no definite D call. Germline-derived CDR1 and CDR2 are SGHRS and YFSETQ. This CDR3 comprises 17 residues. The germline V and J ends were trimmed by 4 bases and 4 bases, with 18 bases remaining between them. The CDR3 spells CASSSVSGRSYNSPLHF. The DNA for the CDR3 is TGCGCCAGCAGCAGCGTTTCTGGCCGTTCTTATAATTCACCCCTCCACTTT.

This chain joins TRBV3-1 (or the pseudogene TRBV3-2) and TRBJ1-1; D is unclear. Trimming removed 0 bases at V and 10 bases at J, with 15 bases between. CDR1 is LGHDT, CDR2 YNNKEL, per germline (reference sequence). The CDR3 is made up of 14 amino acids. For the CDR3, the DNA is TGTGCCAGCAGCCAAGAACTAGATCCCCCCGGAGCTTTCTTT. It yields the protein CASSQELDPPGAFF.

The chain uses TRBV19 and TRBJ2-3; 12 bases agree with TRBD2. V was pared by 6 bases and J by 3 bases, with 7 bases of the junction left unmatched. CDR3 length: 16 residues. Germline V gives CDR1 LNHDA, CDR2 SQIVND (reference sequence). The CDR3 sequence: CASRSPGLAGTDTQYF. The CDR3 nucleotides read TGTGCCAGTAGGTCCCCCGGACTAGCGGGAACAGATACGCAGTATTTT.

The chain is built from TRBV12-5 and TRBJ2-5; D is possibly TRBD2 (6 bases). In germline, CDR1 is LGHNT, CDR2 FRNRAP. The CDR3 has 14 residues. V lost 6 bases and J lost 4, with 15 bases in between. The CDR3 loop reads CASGSGLAGETQYF. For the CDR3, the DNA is TGTGCTAGTGGCTCGGGACTTGCAGGAGAGACCCAGTACTTC.

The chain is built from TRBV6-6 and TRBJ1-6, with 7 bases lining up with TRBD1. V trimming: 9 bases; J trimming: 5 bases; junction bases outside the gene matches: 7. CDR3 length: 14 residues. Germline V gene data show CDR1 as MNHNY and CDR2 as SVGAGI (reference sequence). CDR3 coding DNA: TGTGCCAGTGAACAGGGGATTCATAATTCACCCCTCCACTTT. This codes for CASEQGIHNSPLHF.

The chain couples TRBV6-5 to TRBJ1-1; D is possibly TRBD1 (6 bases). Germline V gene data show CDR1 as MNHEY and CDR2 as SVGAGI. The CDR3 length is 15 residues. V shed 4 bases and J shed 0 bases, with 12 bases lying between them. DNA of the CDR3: TGTGCCAGCAGTTCCGCAGGGGCTATGAACACTGAAGCTTTCTTT. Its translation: CASSSAGAMNTEAFF.

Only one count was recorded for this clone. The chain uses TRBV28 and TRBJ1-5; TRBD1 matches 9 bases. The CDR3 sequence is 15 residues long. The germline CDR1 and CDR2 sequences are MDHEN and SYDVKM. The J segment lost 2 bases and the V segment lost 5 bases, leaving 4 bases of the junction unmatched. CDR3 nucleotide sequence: TGTGCCAGCAGTCAAACAGGGGGCGGCAATCAGCCCCAGCATTTT. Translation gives CASSQTGGGNQPQHF. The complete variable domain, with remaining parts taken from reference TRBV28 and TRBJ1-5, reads DVKVTQSSRYLVKRTGEKVFLECVQDMDHENMFWYRQDPGLGLRLIYFSYDVKMKEKGDIPEGYSVSREKKERFSLILESASTNQTSMYLCASSQTGGGNQPQHFGDGTRLSIL.

The CDR3, as DNA: TGTGCCAGCAGCTCTGATGACTACGGCTACGAGCAGTACTTC. Its protein is CASSSDDYGYEQYF. This chain joins TRBV11-2 and TRBJ2-7; perhaps TRBD2 as D (5 bases). The CDR3 sequence is 14 residues long. The V gene lost 4 bases and the J gene lost 3 bases, with 13 bases spanning the gap. Germline CDR1 and CDR2: SGHAT and FQNNGV.

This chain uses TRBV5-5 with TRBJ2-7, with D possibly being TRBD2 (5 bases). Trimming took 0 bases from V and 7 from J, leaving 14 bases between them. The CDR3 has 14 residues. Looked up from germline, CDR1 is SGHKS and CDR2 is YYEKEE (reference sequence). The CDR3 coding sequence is TGTGCCAGCAGCTTGGGGACTTATACGGAGGAGCAGTACTTC. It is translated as CASSLGTYTEEQYF.

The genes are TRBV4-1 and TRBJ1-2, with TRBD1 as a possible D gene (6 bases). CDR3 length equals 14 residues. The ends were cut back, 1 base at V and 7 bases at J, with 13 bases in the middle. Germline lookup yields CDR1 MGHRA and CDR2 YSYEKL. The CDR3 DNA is TGCGCCAGCAGCCAAGTGACAGGAATGGGTGGCTACACCTTC. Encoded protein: CASSQVTGMGGYTF.

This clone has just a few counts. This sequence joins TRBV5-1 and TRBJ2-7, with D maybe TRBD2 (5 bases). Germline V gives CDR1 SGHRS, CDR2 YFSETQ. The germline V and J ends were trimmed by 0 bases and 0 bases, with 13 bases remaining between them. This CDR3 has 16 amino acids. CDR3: CASSLEGSGGSYEQYF. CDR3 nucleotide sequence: TGCGCCAGCAGCTTGGAGGGCAGCGGTGGCTCCTACGAGCAGTACTTC.